One and the same sample provided the 10 T cell receptor beta chains below, sequenced in a study of cytomegalovirus exposure and HLA in healthy donors. PCR amplification relied on 60 Vbeta primers (plus 13 Jbeta primers). Some clones are missing from TCRdb's copy, which holds only in-frame ones; the method was immunoSEQ multiplex PCR. The sample includes about 270,000 clones, approximately 70% seen only once; the top ten take under 3%. Sequencing was carried out using PBMCs. Receptor source: a female donor in good health and CMV-seronegative.

The gene calls are TRBV19 and TRBJ1-4; a possible D gene is TRBD1 (6 bases). The CDR3 contains 15 residues. V gave up 7 bases and J gave up 3 bases, with 15 bases separating them. Germline values: CDR1 LNHDA, CDR2 SQIVND (reference sequence). CDR3 DNA sequence: TGTGCCAGTACTCCCGACGGACAGCCTAATGAAAAACTGTTTTTT. This codes for CASTPDGQPNEKLFF.

The chain couples TRBV9 to TRBJ2-7; 8 nucleotides agree with TRBD2. The CDR3 consists of 14 residues. The ends lost 4 bases at V and 4 bases at J; junction bases unmatched: 7. From germline, CDR1 is SGDLS and CDR2 YYNGEE. CDR3 sequence: CASSKTAGAYEQYF. The DNA of the CDR3 is TGTGCCAGCAGCAAGACAGCGGGAGCTTACGAGCAGTACTTC. The full variable domain, completed using reference TRBV9 and TRBJ2-7, is DSGVTQTPKHLITATGQRVTLRCSPRSGDLSVYWYQQSLDQGLQFLIQYYNGEERAKGNILERFSAQQFPDLHSELNLSSLELGDSALYFCASSKTAGAYEQYFGPGTRLTVT.

The V and J genes are TRBV5-8 and TRBJ2-1, with a tentative D call TRBD2 (5 bases). CDR1 is SGHTS and CDR2 is YDEGEE in the germline V gene. With 0 bases removed from V and 2 bases from J, the gap between germline ends came to 9 bases. The CDR3 is 15 residues long. CDR3 loop: CASSLAGRPYNEQFF. In DNA, the CDR3 is TGTGCCAGCAGCTTGGCGGGAAGGCCCTACAATGAGCAGTTCTTC. Supplemented by reference TRBV5-8 and TRBJ2-1, the full variable domain reads EAGVTQSPTHLIKTRGQQATLRCSPISGHTSVYWYQQALGLGLQFLLWYDEGEERNRGNFPPRFSGRQFPNYSSELNVNALELEDSALYLCASSLAGRPYNEQFFGPGTRLTVL.

The chain combines TRBV27 with TRBJ2-1; TRBD2 might be the D (6 bases). Germline V gives CDR1 MNHEY, CDR2 SMNVEV (reference sequence). The CDR3 is made up of 18 amino acids. The V end was cut by 2 bases, the J end by 7 bases, with 24 bases between. The CDR3, as DNA: TGTGCCAGCAGTTTAATCCGCGCGACGGGAGTTCGGGGAAATGAGCAGTTCTTC. Translated, it gives CASSLIRATGVRGNEQFF.

This chain joins TRBV19 and TRBJ1-5, with 10 bases fitting TRBD1. The V gene's germline CDR1 is LNHDA and CDR2 SQIVND (reference sequence). Trimming cost V 5 bases and J 4 bases; bases outside gene matches: 5. This CDR3 is 15 amino acids long. CDR3 sequence: CASSSPDRGNQPQHF. CDR3 DNA sequence: TGTGCCAGTAGTTCCCCGGACAGGGGGAATCAGCCCCAGCATTTT.

This rearrangement joins TRBV19 to TRBJ2-1, with TRBD1 matching over 7 bases. CDR3 length: 14 amino acids. CDR1 and CDR2 (germline): LNHDA, SQIVND (reference sequence). V was clipped by 3 bases and J by 6 bases; unmatched bases: 5. The CDR3 here is CASSITTGRNEQFF. The CDR3 bases are TGTGCCAGTAGTATTACGACAGGGCGCAATGAGCAGTTCTTC.

This sequence joins TRBV7-2 and TRBJ2-7, with 8 bases aligning to TRBD1. CDR1 SGHTA and CDR2 FQGNSA come from the germline V gene. This CDR3 region has 15 residues. The J segment lost 3 bases and the V segment lost 5 bases, leaving 9 bases of the junction unmatched. The CDR3 region is CASSAPGQAFYEQYF. CDR3 nucleotides: TGTGCCAGCAGCGCTCCGGGACAGGCCTTCTACGAGCAGTACTTC.

This clone was seen a single time. The rearrangement uses TRBV6-5 and TRBJ2-7; 9 bases align to TRBD1. With 6 bases clipped from V and 6 bases from J, the junction kept 9 bases outside the gene matches. In germline, CDR1 is MNHEY, CDR2 SVGAGI. The CDR3 runs 14 residues. The DNA for the CDR3 is TGTGCCAGCAGAAGGGGGACAGGGAGTGTCGAGCAGTACTTC. This encodes CASRRGTGSVEQYF.

V and J are TRBV6-4 and TRBJ2-7; D may be TRBD1 (6 bases). The germline gives CDR1 MRHNA, CDR2 SNTAGT. Between the trimmed V and J ends, which lost 3 bases and 3 bases, there was a span of 12 bases. CDR3 length equals 14 residues. CDR3 coding DNA: TGTGCCAGCAGTGATTCAGACAGGTTCTACGAGCAGTACTTC. This encodes CASSDSDRFYEQYF.

J is TRBJ2-7 and V is TRBV5-4; TRBD2 might be the D (7 bases). CDR3 length equals 15 residues. Trimming stripped 1 base from V and 3 bases from J, with 14 bases between. The germline V gene encodes CDR1 SGHNT and CDR2 YYREEE (reference sequence). For the CDR3, the DNA is TGTGCCAGCAGCTTGCGGGGGGCTTACGGCTACGAGCAGTACTTC. Protein: CASSLRGAYGYEQYF.